These 17 T cell receptor beta chains originate from one sample sequenced in a study of blood T cell repertoires in COVID-19. TCRdb's table, derived via immunoSEQ multiplex PCR, lists solely in-frame clones and lacks some. The sample has almost 300,000 clones, roughly 90% seen once. Sequencing was performed on peripheral blood. Receptors originate from a woman aged 30 to 39 with COVID-19, enrolled during active disease.

This clone has just one count. V is TRBV7-6 and J is TRBJ2-1; 8 bases are shared with TRBD1. The length of the CDR3 is 14 residues. The V gene's germline CDR1 is SGHVS and CDR2 FNYEAQ. With V trimmed by 4 bases and J by 8 bases, 7 bases remained unmatched. The CDR3: CASSYQGQGYEQFF. CDR3 nucleotides: TGTGCCAGCAGCTATCAAGGACAGGGCTATGAGCAGTTCTTC.

The genes are TRBV24-1 and TRBJ2-1, with D unclear. The germline V gene encodes CDR1 KGHDR and CDR2 SFDVKD. There are 13 residues in the CDR3. V lost 0 bases to trimming and J lost 11 bases, with 10 bases between them. CDR3 DNA: TGTGCCACCAGTGATTTGGGCGACTCCCAGCAGTTCTTC. This gives the protein CATSDLGDSQQFF.

The chain is built from TRBV19 and TRBJ1-1, with unresolved D. Germline loops: CDR1 LNHDA, CDR2 SQIVND (reference sequence). V lost 6 bases to trimming and J lost 5 bases, with 10 bases between them. The CDR3 spans 12 residues. This CDR3 reads CASSAGVTEAFF. The DNA for the CDR3 is TGTGCCAGTAGCGCCGGGGTTACTGAAGCTTTCTTT.

The chain recombines TRBV5-4 with TRBJ2-1, with TRBD2 identical over 13 bases. Germline V gene sequence: CDR1 SGHNT, CDR2 YYREEE (reference sequence). The CDR3 runs 15 residues. V dropped 4 bases and J dropped 12; count of bases not matched to a gene: 10. CDR3 residues: CASSPTSGGGYSQFF. The CDR3 bases are TGTGCCAGCAGCCCAACTAGCGGGGGGGGTTATTCGCAGTTCTTC.

In this sample, this clone turned up once. J is TRBJ1-4 and V is TRBV6-5; the match to TRBD1 covers 7 bases. CDR1 and CDR2 from the germline V gene are MNHEY and SVGAGI. This CDR3 region has 15 residues. V was clipped by 2 bases and J by 5 bases; unmatched bases: 5. The CDR3 DNA reads TGTGCCAGCAGTTACACGGGACAGCTCAATGAAAAACTGTTTTTT. Translation gives CASSYTGQLNEKLFF.

The chain employs TRBV5-4 and TRBJ1-2, with 7 bases identical to TRBD1. V lost 0 bases to trimming and J lost 4 bases; unmatched junction nucleotides: 3. Per germline, CDR1 SGHNT and CDR2 YYREEE (reference sequence). The CDR3 extends over 14 amino acids. The CDR3 DNA is TGTGCCAGCAGCTTGGACAGGGGAGTCTATGGCTACACCTTC. It translates to CASSLDRGVYGYTF.

V is TRBV6-5 and J is TRBJ1-3; D may be TRBD1 (5 bases). V lost 2 bases and J 2 bases, leaving 13 bases between the germline ends. CDR1 MNHEY and CDR2 SVGAGI come from the germline V gene. This CDR3 has 16 amino acids. The CDR3 sequence: CASSYRPSGAGNTIYF. The CDR3 DNA reads TGTGCCAGCAGTTACCGCCCCTCGGGGGCTGGAAACACCATATATTTT.

The chain carries TRBV28 and TRBJ1-5; TRBD1 is a possible D gene (6 bases). Trimming stripped 5 bases from V and 3 bases from J, with 11 bases between. CDR1 and CDR2 (germline): MDHEN, SYDVKM. The CDR3 runs 14 residues. CDR3 in DNA: TGTGCCAGCAGTCTACAGGGCTACAATCAGCCCCAGCATTTT. This encodes CASSLQGYNQPQHF.

This clone was counted once. V gene TRBV6-5 combines with J gene TRBJ1-1; 12 positions match TRBD1. CDR1 and CDR2 from the germline V gene are MNHEY and SVGAGI. The V segment lost 6 bases and the J segment 3 bases; nucleotides outside the gene matches: 5. This CDR3 contains 15 residues. The CDR3 DNA sequence: TGTGCCAGCAGGTCGGGACAGGGGGCGTACACTGAAGCTTTCTTT. This encodes CASRSGQGAYTEAFF.

CDR3 sequence: CASSLDIKSNQPQHF. Here the CDR3 DNA reads TGTGCCAGCAGCTTAGACATTAAAAGCAATCAGCCCCAGCATTTT. The V and J genes are TRBV7-9 and TRBJ1-5; unclear D gene. Trimming pared 1 base from V and 1 base from J, leaving 8 bases between. Per the germline V gene, CDR1 is SEHNR and CDR2 is FQNEAQ (reference sequence). The CDR3 totals 15 residues.

The CDR3 DNA is TGTGCCAGCAGCTCACAACCACACAGGGGGACCCACTATGGCTACACCTTC. It is translated as CASSSQPHRGTHYGYTF. The V gene is TRBV7-6, the J gene TRBJ1-2; TRBD1 matches 8 bases. The CDR3 sequence is 17 residues long. In germline, CDR1 is SGHVS, CDR2 FNYEAQ. V was clipped by 4 bases and J by 3 bases; unmatched bases: 13.

This clone is a singleton in its sample. The rearrangement uses TRBV6-5 and TRBJ2-7, with TRBD1 matching 10 bases. CDR1 is MNHEY and CDR2 is SVGAGI in the germline V gene. J gave up 6 bases and V 5 bases, and 7 bases lay outside the gene matches. There are 14 residues in the CDR3. The CDR3 DNA is TGTGCCAGCAGTCGCAGACAGGGGGCGCCCGAGCAGTACTTC. Translation gives CASSRRQGAPEQYF.

This clone was counted between two and nine times. The chain combines TRBV6-6 with TRBJ1-1; D is uncertain. This CDR3 has 16 residues. Germline V gene data show CDR1 as MNHNY and CDR2 as SVGAGI (reference sequence). Trimming pared 1 base from V and 0 bases from J, leaving 12 bases between. In nucleotides, the CDR3 is TGTGCCAGCAGTTACTTCTCGTACGAGATGAACACTGAAGCTTTCTTT. It yields the protein CASSYFSYEMNTEAFF.

About this clone: At the DNA level, this CDR3 is encoded by other sequences in the same sample as well. The chain joins TRBV15 to TRBJ1-3; D gene uncertain. Germline V gives CDR1 LNHNV, CDR2 YYDKDF (reference sequence). CDR3 length: 12 amino acids. Trimming took off 0 bases at V and 5 bases at J, with 2 bases between the two ends. The CDR3 is CATSRDRNTIYF. CDR3 sequence (DNA): TGTGCCACCAGCAGAGATAGAAACACCATATATTTT.

The chain uses TRBV27 and TRBJ2-1; tentative D call: TRBD1 (5 bases). Germline V gene sequence: CDR1 MNHEY, CDR2 SMNVEV (reference sequence). V dropped 4 bases and J dropped 9 bases, with 25 bases sitting between them. The CDR3 has 17 amino acids. CDR3 DNA sequence: TGTGCCAGCAGTTCCCTATATAAAGAGGTTTCCACAGGTGAGCAGTTCTTC. It yields the protein CASSSLYKEVSTGEQFF.

V and J are TRBV29-1 and TRBJ2-7, with a tentative D call TRBD1 (7 bases). Germline assignment: CDR1 SQVTM and CDR2 ANQGSEA. This CDR3 contains 13 residues. V was shortened by 3 bases and J by 8 bases, with 17 bases between the two germline ends. CDR3 coding DNA: TGCAGCGTTGATATATCCGCAGGGGGGAAGCAGTACTTC. Amino acids: CSVDISAGGKQYF.

This chain connects TRBV19 to TRBJ2-7; D ambiguous. Trimming removed 3 bases at V and 6 bases at J, with 12 bases between. From germline, CDR1 is LNHDA and CDR2 SQIVND (reference sequence). This CDR3 spans 13 amino acids. CDR3 sequence: CASSITASGEQYF. The CDR3 nucleotides are TGTGCCAGTAGTATTACCGCGTCGGGCGAGCAGTACTTC.